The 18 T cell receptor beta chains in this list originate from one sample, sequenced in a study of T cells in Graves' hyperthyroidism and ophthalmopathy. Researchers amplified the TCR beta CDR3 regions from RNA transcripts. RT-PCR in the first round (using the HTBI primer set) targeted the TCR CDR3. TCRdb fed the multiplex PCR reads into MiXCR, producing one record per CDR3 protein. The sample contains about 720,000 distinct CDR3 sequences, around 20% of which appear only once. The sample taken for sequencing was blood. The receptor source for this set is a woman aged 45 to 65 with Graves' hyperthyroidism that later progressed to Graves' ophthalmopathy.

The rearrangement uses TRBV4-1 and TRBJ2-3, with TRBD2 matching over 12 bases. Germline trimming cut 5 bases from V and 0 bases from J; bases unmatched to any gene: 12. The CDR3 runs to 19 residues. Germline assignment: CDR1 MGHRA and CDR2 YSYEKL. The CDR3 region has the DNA TGCGCCAGCAGCTATCAGGCGACTAGCGGGGGCCTCAGCACAGATACGCAGTATTTT. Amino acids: CASSYQATSGGLSTDTQYF.

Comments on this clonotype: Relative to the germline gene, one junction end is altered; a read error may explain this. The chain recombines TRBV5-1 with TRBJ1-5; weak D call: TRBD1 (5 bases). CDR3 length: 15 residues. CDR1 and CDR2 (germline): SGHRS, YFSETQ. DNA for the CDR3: TGTGCCAGCAGCTTGGCCCGGGGGACCAATCAGCCCCAGCATTTT. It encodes CASSLARGTNQPQHF.

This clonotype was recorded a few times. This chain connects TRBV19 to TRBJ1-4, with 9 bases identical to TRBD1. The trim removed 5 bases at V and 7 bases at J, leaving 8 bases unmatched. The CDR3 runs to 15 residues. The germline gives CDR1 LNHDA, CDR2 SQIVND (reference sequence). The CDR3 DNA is TGTGCCAGTAGTGCAGGGACAGGGTATTTTGAAAAACTGTTTTTT. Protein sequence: CASSAGTGYFEKLFF.

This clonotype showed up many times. CDR3 sequence (DNA): TGTGCCTGGAGTGTTGATGACCTCGCGCCCTATGGCTACACCTTC. Protein: CAWSVDDLAPYGYTF. The genes are TRBV30 and TRBJ1-2; D remains unclear. CDR3 length: 15 residues. V was pared by 0 bases and J by 4 bases, with 15 bases between. Germline lookup yields CDR1 GTSNPN and CDR2 SVGIG (reference sequence).

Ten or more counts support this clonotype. The CDR3 loop is CASSVGFTTEAFF. DNA of the CDR3: TGTGCCAGCAGCGTAGGGTTCACCACTGAAGCTTTCTTT. The chain uses TRBV9 and TRBJ1-1; D ambiguous. Germline V gene sequence: CDR1 SGDLS, CDR2 YYNGEE. The CDR3 has 13 residues. V was cut by 0 bases and J by 4 bases, with 7 bases left in between.

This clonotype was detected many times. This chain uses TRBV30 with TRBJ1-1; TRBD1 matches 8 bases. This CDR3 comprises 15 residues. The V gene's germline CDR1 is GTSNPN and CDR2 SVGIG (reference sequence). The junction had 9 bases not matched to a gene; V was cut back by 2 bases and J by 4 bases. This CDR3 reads CAWSLHPDRATEAFF. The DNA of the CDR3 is TGTGCCTGGAGTCTGCACCCGGACAGGGCCACTGAAGCTTTCTTT.

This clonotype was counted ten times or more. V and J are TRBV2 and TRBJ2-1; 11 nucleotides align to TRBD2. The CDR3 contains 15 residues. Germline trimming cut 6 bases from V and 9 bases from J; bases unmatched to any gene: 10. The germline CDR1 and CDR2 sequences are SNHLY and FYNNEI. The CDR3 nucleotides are TGTGCCAGCAGGCCACTAGCGGGGGCCCCTGGTGAGCAGTTCTTC. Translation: CASRPLAGAPGEQFF. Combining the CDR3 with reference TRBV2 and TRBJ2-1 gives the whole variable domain EPEVTQTPSHQVTQMGQEVILRCVPISNHLYFYWYRQILGQKVEFLVSFYNNEISEKSEIFDDQFSVERPDGSNFTLKIRSTKLEDSAMYFCASRPLAGAPGEQFFGPGTRLTVL.

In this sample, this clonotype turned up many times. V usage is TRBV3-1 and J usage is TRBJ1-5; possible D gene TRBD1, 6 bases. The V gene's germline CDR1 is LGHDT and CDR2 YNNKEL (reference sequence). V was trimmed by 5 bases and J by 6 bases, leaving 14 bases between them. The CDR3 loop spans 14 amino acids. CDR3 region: CASSAVQGVQPQHF. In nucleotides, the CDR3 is TGTGCCAGCAGCGCAGTACAGGGAGTTCAGCCCCAGCATTTT.

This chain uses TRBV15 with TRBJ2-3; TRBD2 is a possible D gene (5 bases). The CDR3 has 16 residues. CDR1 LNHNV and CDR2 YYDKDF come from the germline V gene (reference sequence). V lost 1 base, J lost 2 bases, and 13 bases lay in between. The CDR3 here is CATSRASETTTDTQYF. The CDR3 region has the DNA TGTGCCACCAGCAGAGCGTCAGAGACTACCACAGATACGCAGTATTTT. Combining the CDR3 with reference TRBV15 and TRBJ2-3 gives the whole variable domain DAMVIQNPRYQVTQFGKPVTLSCSQTLNHNVMYWYQQKSSQAPKLLFHYYDKDFNNEADTPDNFQSRRPNTSFCFLDIRSPGLGDTAMYLCATSRASETTTDTQYFGPGTRLTVL.

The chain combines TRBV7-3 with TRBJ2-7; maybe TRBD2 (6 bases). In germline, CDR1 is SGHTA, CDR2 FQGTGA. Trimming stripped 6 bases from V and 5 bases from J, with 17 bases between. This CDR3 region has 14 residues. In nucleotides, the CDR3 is TGTGCCAGCAGTTCTATGCGGGGTCCCCACGAGCAGTACTTC. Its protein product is CASSSMRGPHEQYF.

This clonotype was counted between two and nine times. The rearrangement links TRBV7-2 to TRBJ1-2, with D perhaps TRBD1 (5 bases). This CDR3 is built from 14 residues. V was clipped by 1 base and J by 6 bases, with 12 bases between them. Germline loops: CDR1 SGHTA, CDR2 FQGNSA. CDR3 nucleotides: TGTGCCAGCAGCTTAGTTTCGCAGGGCGATGGCTACACCTTC. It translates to CASSLVSQGDGYTF.

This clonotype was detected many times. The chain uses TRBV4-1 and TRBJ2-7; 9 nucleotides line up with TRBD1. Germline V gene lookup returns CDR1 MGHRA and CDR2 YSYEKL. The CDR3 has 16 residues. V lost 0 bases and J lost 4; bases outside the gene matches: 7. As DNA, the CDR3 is TGCGCCAGCAGCCAAGACCCTGGGGACAGGGATTACGAGCAGTACTTC. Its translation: CASSQDPGDRDYEQYF.

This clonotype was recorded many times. Here the CDR3 DNA reads TGTGCCAGCAGTGAGCGAGGGGGCGTTGGGGGCAATGAGCAGTTCTTC. It translates to CASSERGGVGGNEQFF. The V gene is TRBV6-1, the J gene TRBJ2-1, with 7 bases identical to TRBD1. Germline assignment: CDR1 MNHNS and CDR2 SASEGT. Germline trimming cut 3 bases from V and 6 bases from J; bases unmatched to any gene: 11. CDR3 length equals 16 residues.

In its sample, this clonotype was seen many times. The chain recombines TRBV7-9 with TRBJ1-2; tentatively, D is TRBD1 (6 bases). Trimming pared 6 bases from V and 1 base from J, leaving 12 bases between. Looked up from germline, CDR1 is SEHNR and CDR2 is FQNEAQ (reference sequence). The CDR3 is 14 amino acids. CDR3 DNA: TGTGCCAGCAGACGAGGGGGTAGTAACTATGGCTACACCTTC. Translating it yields CASRRGGSNYGYTF.

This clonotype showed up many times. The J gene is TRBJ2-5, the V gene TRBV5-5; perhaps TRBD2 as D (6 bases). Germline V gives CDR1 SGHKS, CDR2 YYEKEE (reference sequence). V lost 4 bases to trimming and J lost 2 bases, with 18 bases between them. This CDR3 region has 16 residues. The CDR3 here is CASSHGGKGRQETQYF. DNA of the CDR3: TGTGCCAGCAGCCATGGCGGGAAGGGAAGGCAAGAGACCCAGTACTTC.

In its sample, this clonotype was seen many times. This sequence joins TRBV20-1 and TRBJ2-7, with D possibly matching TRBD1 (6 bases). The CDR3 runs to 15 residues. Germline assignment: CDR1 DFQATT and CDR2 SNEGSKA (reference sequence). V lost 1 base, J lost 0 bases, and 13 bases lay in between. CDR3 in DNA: TGCAGTGCTAGAGTTAAGGGGGACCGCTCCTACGAGCAGTACTTC. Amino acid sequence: CSARVKGDRSYEQYF.

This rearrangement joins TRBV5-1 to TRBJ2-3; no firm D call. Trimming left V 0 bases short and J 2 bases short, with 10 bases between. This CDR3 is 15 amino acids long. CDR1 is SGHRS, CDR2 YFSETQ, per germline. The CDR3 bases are TGCGCCAGCAGCTTGGCGGCGGTTAACACAGATACGCAGTATTTT. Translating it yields CASSLAAVNTDTQYF. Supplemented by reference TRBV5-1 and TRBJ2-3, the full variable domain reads KAGVTQTPRYLIKTRGQQVTLSCSPISGHRSVSWYQQTPGQGLQFLFEYFSETQRNKGNFPGRFSGRQFSNSRSEMNVSTLELGDSALYLCASSLAAVNTDTQYFGPGTRLTVL.

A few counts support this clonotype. The CDR3 protein is CASSLRPGRPGTGELFF. In DNA, the CDR3 is TGTGCCAGCAGCTTAAGACCGGGACGCCCGGGGACCGGGGAGCTGTTTTTT. The rearrangement links TRBV7-3 to TRBJ2-2; D possibly uses TRBD1 or TRBD2 (5 bases each). Germline V gene data show CDR1 as SGHTA and CDR2 as FQGTGA. Between the trimmed V and J ends, which lost 1 base and 5 bases, there was a span of 17 bases. The CDR3 spans 17 residues.